Listed below are T cell receptor beta chains from one sample, sequenced in a study of cytomegalovirus exposure and HLA in healthy donors. Libraries were prepared by immunoSEQ multiplex PCR; TCRdb keeps only in-frame clonotypes and omits some of them. In the table there are roughly 300,000 clones, just over 85% of which are singletons. The sample was PBMCs. The receptors were gathered from a man aged 40-49 years in good health and CMV-seropositive. The CDR3 runs from the conserved cysteine through the conserved F or W. Fields, in order: clone size, D gene, J gene, V gene, CDR3 length, CDR3 DNA, CDR3 protein. D genes are given only for firm matches. Some rows have no size entry. The others give once, few or many, or a class for an expanded clone.

>-|-|TRBJ2-7|TRBV5-3|18
TGTGCCAGAAGCTTGGTGTGGCCAGGGTTTTTCCCTTCCTACGAGCAGTACTTC
CARSLVWPGFFPSYEQYF
>-|TRBD1|TRBJ1-2|TRBV28|16
TGTGCCAGCAGTCACCCGGACAGGGGGTCCCCCTATGGCTACACCTTC
CASSHPDRGSPYGYTF
>-|TRBD1|TRBJ1-2|TRBV2|15
TGTGCCAGCAGCTCACAGACAGGGGCAAACTATGGCTACACCTTC
CASSSQTGANYGYTF
>-|-|TRBJ2-2|TRBV11-2|14
TGTGCCAGCAGCGGTCGACTGAACACCGGGGAGCTGTTTTTT
CASSGRLNTGELFF
>-|TRBD2|TRBJ2-7|TRBV7-2|16
TGTGCCAGCAGCTTGGAGGGGACTAGCGGATTCTACGAGCAGTACTTC
CASSLEGTSGFYEQYF
>-|-|TRBJ1-5|TRBV19|16
TGTGCCAGTAGTAAGGAAACAGACCGGAGCAATCAGCCCCAGCATTTT
CASSKETDRSNQPQHF
>-|TRBD1|TRBJ1-2|TRBV4-1|17
TGCGCCAGCAGCCAAGATCCTACAGGGGGATACAACTATGGCTACACCTTC
CASSQDPTGGYNYGYTF
>-|TRBD2|TRBJ2-1|TRBV19|17
TGTGCCAGTAGTATTCTTACTAGCGGGAGATCCTACAATGAGCAGTTCTTC
CASSILTSGRSYNEQFF
>-|-|TRBJ1-3|TRBV10-3|14
TGTGCCACCCAACAGGGCCTCTCTGGAAACACCATATATTTT
CATQQGLSGNTIYF
>once|TRBD2|TRBJ2-1|TRBV5-4|15
TGTGCCAGCAGCCCCCGGGGGGGGCGAGTCACTGAGCAGTTCTTC
CASSPRGGRVTEQFF
>-|-|TRBJ1-2|TRBV5-4|14
TGTGCCAGCAGCTTGGGGGCTTCTAACTATGGCTACACCTTC
CASSLGASNYGYTF
>-|-|TRBJ2-7|TRBV2|13
TGTGCCAGTAGGTCGGGAGATCAATACGAGCAGTACTTC
CASRSGDQYEQYF
>-|TRBD2|TRBJ2-1|TRBV25-1|15
TGTGCCAGCAGTGGCCGGGAGGTCCCCTACAATGAGCAGTTCTTC
CASSGREVPYNEQFF
>-|TRBD2|TRBJ2-3|TRBV15|17
TGTGCCACCAGCAGAGCCCCCAGACTAGCGTCAACAGATACGCAGTATTTT
CATSRAPRLASTDTQYF
>-|-|TRBJ2-6|TRBV27|16
TGTGCCAGCAGTTCCAGCACAGCTTCTGGGGCCAACGTCCTGACTTTC
CASSSSTASGANVLTF
>-|-|TRBJ2-7|TRBV5-1|13
TGCGCCAGCAGCTCGACTAGCTCCTACGAGCAGTACTTC
CASSSTSSYEQYF
>-|-|TRBJ1-1|TRBV29-1|12
TGCAGCGCCCAGCCGGGGGGGGTGGGGGCTTTCTTT
CSAQPGGVGAFF
>-|TRBD1|TRBJ2-7|TRBV6-6|14
TGTGCCAGCATCAAGACAGGGCTCACCTACGAGCAGTACTTC
CASIKTGLTYEQYF
>few|-|TRBJ2-6|TRBV6-5|16
TGTGCCAGCAGTTACAGGGGGGGCTCTGGGGCCAACGTCCTGACTTTC
CASSYRGGSGANVLTF
>-|TRBD2|TRBJ2-5|TRBV6-5|15
TGTGCCAGCCTCGGGCTAGCGGGAGATGGAGAGACCCAGTACTTC
CASLGLAGDGETQYF
>once|-|TRBJ1-1|TRBV5-8|12
TGTGCCAGCAGCTTGTTGGCCGCCGAAGCTTTCTTT
CASSLLAAEAFF
>-|TRBD2|TRBJ2-7|TRBV27|19
TGTGCCAGCAGTGTCACCGGGACTAGCGTGGGGGCCGGGCAAAGCGAGCAGTACTTC
CASSVTGTSVGAGQSEQYF
>-|-|TRBJ2-7|TRBV11-2|14
TGTGCCAGCAGCTTCCTCTCTGTGGACACTCGGCAGTACTTC
CASSFLSVDTRQYF
>once|TRBD1|TRBJ2-7|TRBV19|14
TGTGCCAGTAGCCCCGCCACAGGGGGCTACGAGCAGTACTTC
CASSPATGGYEQYF
>-|-|TRBJ1-2|TRBV19|12
TGTGCCAGTAGTACAGGGGTTCTGGGCTACACCTTC
CASSTGVLGYTF